A single sample is the source of the 24 T cell receptor beta chains below, sequenced in a study of beta chain features in type 1 diabetes. Broader study findings: Among patients with Type 1 diabetes, TCRB CDR3s were moderately but significantly shorter in every one of the four CD4+ subsets.

For these TCRs, the target antigens are not known. Of the isolated RNA, all was reverse transcribed, and so the sequenced material was expressed TCRB transcripts. Produced via immunoSEQ multiplex PCR; TCRdb's table is partial and in-frame only. The table shows some 700,000 clones, with roughly 13% occurring only once. The sample consisted of naive CD4+ T cells from blood. The source of these receptors is a man between 18 and 35 years old with type 1 diabetes.

This clone appeared a few times. The chain couples TRBV5-1 to TRBJ2-7; 7 nucleotides align to TRBD1. With V trimmed by 4 bases and J by 7 bases, 11 bases remained unmatched. CDR1 SGHRS and CDR2 YFSETQ come from the germline V gene. The CDR3 has 14 residues. This chain's CDR3 is CASSRQGGSREQYF. Here the CDR3 DNA reads TGCGCCAGCAGCCGACAGGGCGGTTCGAGAGAGCAGTACTTC.

The gene calls are TRBV27 and TRBJ1-5; D is unresolved. V was shortened by 3 bases and J by 5 bases, with 8 bases between the two germline ends. Germline-derived CDR1 and CDR2 are MNHEY and SMNVEV (reference sequence). This CDR3 is 13 amino acids long. The CDR3, as DNA: TGTGCCAGCAGTTTTGATAGGGATCAGCCCCAGCATTTT. Translation gives CASSFDRDQPQHF.

The chain carries TRBV2 and TRBJ2-3, with 10 bases identical to TRBD1. In germline, CDR1 is SNHLY, CDR2 FYNNEI. The CDR3 is made up of 16 amino acids. The junction had 5 bases not matched to a gene; V was cut back by 4 bases and J by 1 base. The CDR3 here is CASSGGQGIGTDTQYF. The CDR3 DNA follows: TGTGCCAGCAGTGGGGGACAGGGGATCGGCACAGATACGCAGTATTTT.

This clone was found a few times. The chain links TRBV27 to TRBJ1-6, with 7 positions matching TRBD1. V lost 5 bases, J lost 0 bases, and 10 bases stayed unmatched. Germline V lookup: CDR1 MNHEY, CDR2 SMNVEV (reference sequence). There are 18 residues in the CDR3. CDR3 DNA: TGTGCCAGCAGTCGAGATGACAGGGATAGCTCCTATAATTCACCCCTCCACTTT. The encoded protein is CASSRDDRDSSYNSPLHF.

This clone was seen more than once but under ten times. This chain connects TRBV5-8 to TRBJ2-3; D is undetermined. The V end lost 4 bases, the J end lost 2 bases, and 8 bases lay between the germline ends. The CDR3 loop spans 13 amino acids. Germline-derived CDR1 and CDR2 are SGHTS and YDEGEE. CDR3 in amino acids: CASSAGVTDTQYF. CDR3 nucleotide sequence: TGTGCCAGCAGCGCCGGAGTCACAGATACGCAGTATTTT. Full variable domain (remainder filled in from reference TRBV5-8 and TRBJ2-3): EAGVTQSPTHLIKTRGQQATLRCSPISGHTSVYWYQQALGLGLQFLLWYDEGEERNRGNFPPRFSGRQFPNYSSELNVNALELEDSALYLCASSAGVTDTQYFGPGTRLTVL.

This clone was detected a few times. The genes are TRBV29-1 and TRBJ1-1, with a tentative D call TRBD1 (6 bases). Germline V lookup: CDR1 SQVTM, CDR2 ANQGSEA. V lost 7 bases and J lost 2, with 11 bases in between. This CDR3 comprises 12 residues. This CDR3 reads CSGGQLNTEAFF. The CDR3 nucleotides are TGCAGCGGGGGACAACTAAACACTGAAGCTTTCTTT.

The chain couples TRBV13 to TRBJ2-5; the D is unclear. Germline CDR1 and CDR2: PRHDT and FYEKMQ (reference sequence). This CDR3 is built from 16 residues. Trimming took 1 base from V and 1 from J, leaving 13 bases between them. This CDR3 reads CASSLVSPPGQETQYF. CDR3 in DNA: TGTGCCAGCAGCTTAGTTTCCCCCCCGGGCCAAGAGACCCAGTACTTC. Combining the CDR3 with reference TRBV13 and TRBJ2-5 gives the whole variable domain AAGVIQSPRHLIKEKRETATLKCYPIPRHDTVYWYQQGPGQDPQFLISFYEKMQSDKGSIPDRFSAQQFSDYHSELNMSSLELGDSALYFCASSLVSPPGQETQYFGPGTRLLVL.

This clone appeared a few times. The rearrangement joins TRBV5-1 to TRBJ2-3; 8 positions agree with TRBD2. Unmatched junction bases numbered 5, after V lost 5 bases and J lost 0 bases. Germline lookup yields CDR1 SGHRS and CDR2 YFSETQ. CDR3 size: 15 residues. The CDR3 loop reads CASSLLAASTDTQYF. The CDR3 DNA reads as TGCGCCAGCAGTTTACTAGCGGCGAGCACAGATACGCAGTATTTT.

The rearrangement uses TRBV2 and TRBJ1-1; 7 bases map to TRBD1. The CDR3 contains 13 residues. Germline V gene sequence: CDR1 SNHLY, CDR2 FYNNEI. Trimming cost V 5 bases and J 3 bases; bases outside gene matches: 3. CDR3 sequence reads: CASSTQGYTEAFF. CDR3 DNA: TGTGCCAGCAGTACACAGGGGTACACTGAAGCTTTCTTT.

In the case of this clone: The same CDR3 also results from other DNA sequences found in this sample. The chain joins TRBV9 to TRBJ2-3; D remains ambiguous. Germline V gene lookup returns CDR1 SGDLS and CDR2 YYNGEE. Trimming took 1 base from V and 4 from J, leaving 4 bases between them. The CDR3 is 12 amino acids. In DNA, the CDR3 is TGTGCCAGCAGCGTATCCGCAGATACGCAGTATTTT. Encoded protein: CASSVSADTQYF.

This clone was recorded a few times. The chain combines TRBV6-5 with TRBJ2-2, with D possibly being TRBD2 (6 bases). Trimming took off 7 bases at V and 7 bases at J, with 16 bases between the two ends. Germline values: CDR1 MNHEY, CDR2 SVGAGI. This CDR3 is built from 14 residues. CDR3 sequence (DNA): TGTGCCAGCAACGCGGGACTCCTCGGCGGGGAGCTGTTTTTT. Encoded protein: CASNAGLLGGELFF.

This clone was detected a few times. The chain is built from TRBV2 and TRBJ2-7; D is unresolved. The V gene's germline CDR1 is SNHLY and CDR2 FYNNEI. Trimming left V 6 bases short and J 5 bases short, with 17 bases between. This CDR3 is 14 amino acids long. The CDR3 DNA sequence: TGTGCCAGCAGCGAACTCATGACAAATAACGAGCAGTACTTC. It encodes CASSELMTNNEQYF.

In its sample, this clone was seen a few times. The DNA for the CDR3 is TGTGCCAGTAGTCCAAACCCCGGGGGGGTCCCGTTGAGCAATCAGCCCCAGCATTTT. This encodes CASSPNPGGVPLSNQPQHF. V and J are TRBV19 and TRBJ1-5; tentatively, D is TRBD1 (5 bases). The germline V gene encodes CDR1 LNHDA and CDR2 SQIVND (reference sequence). V was clipped by 5 bases and J by 1 base, with 24 bases between them. This CDR3 comprises 19 residues. The entire variable domain, with the rest obtained from reference TRBV19 and TRBJ1-5, is as follows: DGGITQSPKYLFRKEGQNVTLSCEQNLNHDAMYWYRQDPGQGLRLIYYSQIVNDFQKGDIAEGYSVSREKKESFPLTVTSAQKNPTAFYLCASSPNPGGVPLSNQPQHFGDGTRLSIL.

This clone has a handful of counts. The chain uses TRBV25-1 and TRBJ1-1; D unresolved. V was clipped by 5 bases and J by 4 bases, with 17 bases between them. This CDR3 contains 15 residues. CDR1 is MGHDK, CDR2 SYGVNS, per germline. The chain's CDR3 is CASSLPGLGGTEAFF. In DNA, the CDR3 is TGTGCCAGCAGTCTCCCGGGTTTGGGCGGCACTGAAGCTTTCTTT.

The rearrangement joins TRBV4-1 to TRBJ2-2; no reliable D call. Germline V gene lookup returns CDR1 MGHRA and CDR2 YSYEKL. The length of the CDR3 is 16 residues. V lost 0 bases, J lost 7 bases, and 15 bases lay in between. The CDR3 protein is CASSQDVTAFGGELFF. The CDR3 bases are TGCGCCAGCAGCCAAGACGTAACCGCCTTTGGCGGGGAGCTGTTTTTT.

The chain uses TRBV5-4 and TRBJ2-5; a possible D gene is TRBD2 (7 bases). Germline loops: CDR1 SGHNT, CDR2 YYREEE (reference sequence). V lost 0 bases, J lost 3 bases, and 9 bases lay in between. This CDR3 comprises 14 residues. The CDR3 sequence is CASSLEGGEETQYF. CDR3 coding DNA: TGTGCCAGCAGCTTGGAAGGGGGGGAAGAGACCCAGTACTTC.

This clone was seen a few times. The CDR3 reads CASSLGAGTVNQPQHF. The DNA of the CDR3 is TGTGCCAGCAGCTTGGGAGCAGGGACCGTGAATCAGCCCCAGCATTTT. V usage is TRBV5-6 and J usage is TRBJ1-5; TRBD1 is a possible D gene (5 bases). The CDR3 contains 16 residues. Germline CDR1 reads SGHDT; CDR2 reads YYEEEE. Trimming took 0 bases from V and 4 from J, leaving 14 bases between them.

Only a few counts were recorded for this clone. The chain employs TRBV5-1 and TRBJ2-3; 9 positions agree with TRBD1. Germline assignment: CDR1 SGHRS and CDR2 YFSETQ. The ends lost 4 bases at V and 4 bases at J; junction bases unmatched: 7. The CDR3 spans 15 residues. In DNA, the CDR3 is TGCGCCAGCAGCCGGGGACAGGGTAACGCAGATACGCAGTATTTT. Its protein is CASSRGQGNADTQYF. Full variable domain (remainder filled in from reference TRBV5-1 and TRBJ2-3): KAGVTQTPRYLIKTRGQQVTLSCSPISGHRSVSWYQQTPGQGLQFLFEYFSETQRNKGNFPGRFSGRQFSNSRSEMNVSTLELGDSALYLCASSRGQGNADTQYFGPGTRLTVL.

This clone has a handful of counts. The chain joins TRBV25-1 to TRBJ1-2; 12 positions match TRBD1. Germline CDR1 and CDR2: MGHDK and SYGVNS. V trimming: 4 bases; J trimming: 7 bases; junction bases outside the gene matches: 10. The CDR3 sequence is 16 residues long. The chain's CDR3 is CASSGMRDRGLFGYTF. CDR3 nucleotides: TGTGCCAGCAGTGGAATGAGGGACAGGGGGCTGTTTGGCTACACCTTC.

J is TRBJ1-3 and V is TRBV9; D might be TRBD1 (5 bases). The germline CDR1 and CDR2 sequences are SGDLS and YYNGEE. This CDR3 is built from 13 residues. Deletions cut 6 bases from V and 4 bases from J, with 11 bases between. The CDR3 coding sequence is TGTGCCAGCACCGAACAGGCGGGAAACACCATATATTTT. Encoded protein: CASTEQAGNTIYF.

The table lists this clone with a few counts. The CDR3 bases are TGTGCCAGCAGTACACGACAGGGCGGCTACACCTTC. Amino acids: CASSTRQGGYTF. The chain couples TRBV6-5 to TRBJ1-2, with TRBD1 matching over 7 bases. This CDR3 has 12 residues. The J segment lost 8 bases and the V segment lost 5 bases, leaving 5 bases of the junction unmatched. CDR1 is MNHEY, CDR2 SVGAGI, per germline.

The chain couples TRBV30 to TRBJ1-2; 10 positions agree with TRBD1. Germline loops: CDR1 GTSNPN, CDR2 SVGIG (reference sequence). The CDR3 length is 15 residues. The V and J ends lost 5 bases and 8 bases, in that order; junction bases with no gene match: 14. CDR3 DNA: TGTGCCTGGTCCTACCTACCGGGACAGGGGAACGGCTACACCTTC. This sequence encodes CAWSYLPGQGNGYTF.

There are a few counts of this clone. The gene calls are TRBV7-8 and TRBJ2-3, with TRBD2 matching over 8 bases. Germline V gene data show CDR1 as SGHVS and CDR2 as FQNEAQ. V gave up 4 bases and J gave up 0 bases; unmatched junction bases: 3. The CDR3 runs to 15 residues. The DNA for the CDR3 is TGTGCCAGCAGCTCTCAGCGGGGGAGCACAGATACGCAGTATTTT. It translates to CASSSQRGSTDTQYF.

This clone was seen only a few times. The chain couples TRBV9 to TRBJ2-1; D is unclear. CDR1 and CDR2 (germline): SGDLS, YYNGEE. With 0 bases removed from V and 9 bases from J, the gap between germline ends came to 4 bases. This CDR3 comprises 11 residues. Here the CDR3 DNA reads TGTGCCAGCAGCGTAGAAGGTGAGCAGTTCTTC. This encodes CASSVEGEQFF.